This TCR beta chain was obtained from a study (dated by TCRdb to between 2014 and 2016). Turning to the overall study: The study tested whether tumor-infiltrating Tregs in breast cancer are recruited from blood Tregs or converted in situ from other CD4+ T cell subsets.

V trim: 0 bases; J trim: 3 bases; unmatched bases: 5. CDR1 is given as SGHRS and CDR2 as YFSETQ, both from the germline V gene. The CDR3 starts with the cysteine, ends with the phenylalanine, and has 16 residues. The only DNA kept is the CDR3, 48 bases in frame from the first base. This clonotype occurred a few times. Which antigen it targets is not known. Nothing much larger sits one base from this clone, and base qualities are not available. Full-length TCR variable regions were amplified by 5' RACE PCR with constant-region reverse primers, and semi-nested PCR with Nested Universal Primer A was subsequently performed. The ReliaPrep RNA Cell Miniprep System was used to extract total RNA, which was then reverse transcribed into 5'RACE-ready cDNA with the SMARTer RACE 5'/3' Kit. Multiplex adaptors were used to barcode full-length TCR alpha and beta libraries, and the barcoded libraries were sequenced on an Illumina MiSeq. On the study's bioinformatics: For each of nine subset-tissue groups, sequencing data from the five patients were pooled, and the groups were compared by unsupervised clustering of TCR gene usage. Repertoire similarity was calculated with the Morisita-Horn index, weighting shared sequences by their contribution to each repertoire. TCRdb ran its own pipeline on the public reads, namely fastp trimming at Q25 and MiXCR clone calling, and kept in-frame beta chains. Rows with a matching CDR3 protein are joined into one entry that keeps the most common DNA and genes. TCRdb, not the authors, supplied the V and J calls. Here the sample has 55,000 to 75,000 distinct CDR3 sequences; almost 30% occur a single time. The ten most abundant clones make up around 2.5% of the sample.

The Miltenyi Naive CD4+ T Cell Isolation kit was used to purify naive CD4+ T cells, and CD25 microbeads were used to remove Tregs. Tregs, naive and memory CD4+ T cells from tumor, blood and ipsilateral draining lymph nodes of five or six breast cancer patients underwent full-length TCR alpha and beta sequencing. Tumor tissue and lymph nodes from ipsilateral axillary dissection were perfused with PBS, minced and digested with collagenase I and hyaluronidase. A purity exceeding 90% was confirmed by FACS for the sorted cell populations. Here is what the overall study found, with its caveats: The TCR alpha and beta sequences of tumor-infiltrating Tregs showed the greatest overlap with tumor naive CD4+ T cells, followed by blood naive CD4+ T cells. In terms of TCR gene usage, tumor memory CD4+ T cells clustered together with blood and lymph node memory CD4+ cells, as well as with lymph node naive CD4+ cells. Rather than covering whole repertoires, validation in the larger cohort was restricted to a single TCR beta V-J rearrangement.

Sequenced material: tumor-infiltrating naive CD4+ T cells sorted from the breast tumor. This specimen's cell subset or site label, interpreted: naive CD4+ T cells, CD4+CD45RA+CD25-. The TCR originated in a female donor with breast cancer. Rearrangement joined TRBV5-1 to TRBJ1-1; 10 junctional bases match TRBD1. The encoded CDR3 is CASSLATGTGDTEAFF. The nucleotide sequence is given as TGCGCCAGCAGCTTGGCGACCGGGACAGGGGACACTGAAGCTTTCTTT.